Below, 12 T cell receptor beta chains from the same sample are listed, as sequenced in a study of cytomegalovirus exposure and HLA in healthy donors. The study ran its PCR with 60 Vbeta and 13 Jbeta primers. Produced via immunoSEQ multiplex PCR; TCRdb's table is partial and in-frame only. This table holds about 160,000 clones, just over 75% found once. Specimen: PBMCs. These receptors were collected from a middle-aged man in good health and CMV-seronegative.

This chain connects TRBV7-7 to TRBJ2-2; 8 positions match TRBD2. Germline CDR1 is SSHAT and CDR2 is FNYEAQ (reference sequence). The CDR3 has 14 residues. V shed 3 bases and J 8 bases; nucleotides not matched to a gene: 5. The CDR3 DNA reads TGTGCCAGCAGCTTGTGGCGGGAGGAAGGGGAGCTGTTTTTT. This gives the protein CASSLWREEGELFF.

The J gene is TRBJ1-1, the V gene TRBV9; unclear D gene. Looked up from germline, CDR1 is SGDLS and CDR2 is YYNGEE. CDR3 size: 15 residues. V was trimmed by 5 bases and J by 0 bases, leaving 14 bases between them. This CDR3 reads CASSPGGRVNTEAFF. The CDR3 DNA follows: TGTGCCAGCAGTCCGGGAGGGAGGGTGAACACTGAAGCTTTCTTT. The full variable domain, completed using reference TRBV9 and TRBJ1-1, is DSGVTQTPKHLITATGQRVTLRCSPRSGDLSVYWYQQSLDQGLQFLIQYYNGEERAKGNILERFSAQQFPDLHSELNLSSLELGDSALYFCASSPGGRVNTEAFFGQGTRLTVV.

The chain links TRBV7-2 to TRBJ1-5, with unresolved D. The CDR3 is made up of 16 amino acids. Deletions cut 1 base from V and 4 bases from J, with 14 bases between. Per germline, CDR1 SGHTA and CDR2 FQGNSA. The CDR3 region has the DNA TGTGCCAGCAGCTTAGAAGGCAGATTAGCAAATCAGCCCCAGCATTTT. This gives the protein CASSLEGRLANQPQHF. Full variable domain (rest looked up from reference TRBV7-2 and TRBJ1-5): GAGVSQSPSNKVTEKGKDVELRCDPISGHTALYWYRQSLGQGLEFLIYFQGNSAPDKSGLPSDRFSAERTGGSVSTLTIQRTQQEDSAVYLCASSLEGRLANQPQHFGDGTRLSIL.

The chain couples TRBV9 to TRBJ1-2; TRBD1 agrees at 9 bases. CDR3 length equals 13 residues. The germline V gene encodes CDR1 SGDLS and CDR2 YYNGEE. The V segment lost 3 bases and the J segment 6 bases; nucleotides outside the gene matches: 3. The CDR3 region is CASSEGTGNGYTF. The CDR3 DNA reads as TGTGCCAGCAGCGAGGGGACAGGGAATGGCTACACCTTC.

The chain links TRBV7-3 to TRBJ2-1; the match to TRBD2 covers 9 bases. The CDR3 spans 15 residues. The V segment lost 5 bases and the J segment 7 bases; nucleotides outside the gene matches: 9. Germline lookup yields CDR1 SGHTA and CDR2 FQGTGA. The CDR3 sequence is CASSPLAGVGNEQFF. CDR3 nucleotides: TGTGCCAGCAGCCCCTTAGCGGGAGTGGGTAATGAGCAGTTCTTC. Based on the CDR3 plus reference TRBV7-3 and TRBJ2-1, the full variable domain is GAGVSQTPSNKVTEKGKYVELRCDPISGHTALYWYRQSLGQGPEFLIYFQGTGAADDSGLPNDRFFAVRPEGSVSTLKIQRTERGDSAVYLCASSPLAGVGNEQFFGPGTRLTVL.

In regard to this clone: One end of the junction fails to match germline, which may point to a read error. V usage is TRBV5-5 and J usage is TRBJ1-3; TRBD1 matches 8 bases. The CDR3 has 14 residues. Per the germline V gene, CDR1 is SGHKS and CDR2 is YYEKEE (reference sequence). CDR3 nucleotide sequence: TGTGCCAGCAGCCCCGGACAGGGAAGGGGGTTGTTGCGTTTT. Translated: CASSPGQGRGLLRF.

In DNA form, the CDR3 reads TGCGCCAGCAACCAGGGGGCAGAAACCGGGGAGCTGTTTTTT. This encodes CASNQGAETGELFF. The V and J genes are TRBV4-1 and TRBJ2-2, with TRBD1 identical over 8 bases. Germline V gives CDR1 MGHRA, CDR2 YSYEKL. The V gene end was trimmed by 7 bases and the J gene end by 5 bases; junction bases not matched to a gene: 6. This CDR3 spans 14 amino acids.

This chain joins TRBV19 and TRBJ2-1; no firm D call. Germline lookup yields CDR1 LNHDA and CDR2 SQIVND (reference sequence). This CDR3 is 16 amino acids long. V lost 2 bases and J lost 6, with 17 bases in between. The CDR3 sequence is CASSIQSPSRRNEQFF. The CDR3 bases are TGTGCCAGTAGTATACAATCCCCTTCGCGCCGCAATGAGCAGTTCTTC.

The J gene is TRBJ1-5, the V gene TRBV9; 9 bases agree with TRBD1. The germline CDR1 and CDR2 sequences are SGDLS and YYNGEE. V shed 5 bases and J 5 bases; nucleotides not matched to a gene: 5. The CDR3 runs 14 residues. The CDR3 reads CASRRDREDQPQHF. As DNA, the CDR3 is TGTGCCAGCAGAAGGGACAGGGAGGATCAGCCCCAGCATTTT.

The J gene is TRBJ2-1, the V gene TRBV7-3; 8 positions agree with TRBD2. The CDR3 runs to 16 residues. In germline, CDR1 is SGHTA, CDR2 FQGTGA. Trimming at V came to 5 bases and at J to 0 bases, leaving 6 bases not matched to a gene. CDR3 DNA: TGTGCCAGCAGCGTCTTAGCGGGGAGCTCCTACAATGAGCAGTTCTTC. This encodes CASSVLAGSSYNEQFF.

This clone was detected only a few times. This chain uses TRBV11-2 with TRBJ2-7; TRBD1 is a possible D gene (6 bases). CDR3 length: 12 amino acids. V lost 10 bases and J 5 bases, leaving 15 bases between the germline ends. Germline assignment: CDR1 SGHAT and CDR2 FQNNGV. CDR3 bases: TGTGCCACTACATTGACAGGAAACGAGCAGTACTTC. This translates into CATTLTGNEQYF.

This clone was recorded a few times. The genes are TRBV6-1 and TRBJ1-4; D uncertain. The CDR3 consists of 10 residues. Trimming took 6 bases from V and 11 from J, leaving 7 bases between them. Germline V CDR1 and CDR2: MNHNS, SASEGT. The CDR3 here is CASRSGKLFF. The CDR3, as DNA: TGTGCCAGCAGATCGGGGAAACTGTTTTTT.